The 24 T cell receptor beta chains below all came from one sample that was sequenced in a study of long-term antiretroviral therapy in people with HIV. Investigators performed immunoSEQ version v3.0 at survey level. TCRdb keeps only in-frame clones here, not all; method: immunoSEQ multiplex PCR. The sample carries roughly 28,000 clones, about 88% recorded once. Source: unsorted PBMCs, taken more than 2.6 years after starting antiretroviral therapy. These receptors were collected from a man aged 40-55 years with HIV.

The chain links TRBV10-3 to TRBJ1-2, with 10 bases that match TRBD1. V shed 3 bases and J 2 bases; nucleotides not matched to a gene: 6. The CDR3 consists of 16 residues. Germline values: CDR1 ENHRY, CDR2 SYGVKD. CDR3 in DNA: TGTGCCATCAGTGACCGGACAGGGGGGAAGAACTATGGCTACACCTTC. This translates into CAISDRTGGKNYGYTF.

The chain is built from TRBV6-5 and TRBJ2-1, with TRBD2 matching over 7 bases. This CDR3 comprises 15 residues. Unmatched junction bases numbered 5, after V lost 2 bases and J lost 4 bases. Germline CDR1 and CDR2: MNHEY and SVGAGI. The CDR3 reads CASSYAGEGYNEQFF. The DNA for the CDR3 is TGTGCCAGCAGTTACGCGGGAGAAGGGTACAATGAGCAGTTCTTC.

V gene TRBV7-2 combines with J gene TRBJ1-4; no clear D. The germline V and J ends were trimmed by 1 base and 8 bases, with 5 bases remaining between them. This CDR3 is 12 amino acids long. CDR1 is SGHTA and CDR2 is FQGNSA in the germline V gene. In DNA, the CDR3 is TGTGCCAGCAGCTTAGGGACGGAAAAACTGTTTTTT. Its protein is CASSLGTEKLFF. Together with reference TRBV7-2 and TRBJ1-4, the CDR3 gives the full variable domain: GAGVSQSPSNKVTEKGKDVELRCDPISGHTALYWYRQSLGQGLEFLIYFQGNSAPDKSGLPSDRFSAERTGGSVSTLTIQRTQQEDSAVYLCASSLGTEKLFFGSGTQLSVL.

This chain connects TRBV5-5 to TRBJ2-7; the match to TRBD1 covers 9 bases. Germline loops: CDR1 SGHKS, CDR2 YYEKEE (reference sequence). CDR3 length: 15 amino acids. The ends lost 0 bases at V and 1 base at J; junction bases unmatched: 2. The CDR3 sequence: CASSLGTGVSYEQYF. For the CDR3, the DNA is TGTGCCAGCAGCTTGGGGACAGGGGTTTCCTACGAGCAGTACTTC.

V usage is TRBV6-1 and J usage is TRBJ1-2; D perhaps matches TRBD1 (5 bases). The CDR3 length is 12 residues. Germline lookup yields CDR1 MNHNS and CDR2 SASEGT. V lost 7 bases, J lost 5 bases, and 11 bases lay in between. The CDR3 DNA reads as TGTGCCAGCATGACAGCTCGGTATGGCTACACCTTC. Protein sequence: CASMTARYGYTF.

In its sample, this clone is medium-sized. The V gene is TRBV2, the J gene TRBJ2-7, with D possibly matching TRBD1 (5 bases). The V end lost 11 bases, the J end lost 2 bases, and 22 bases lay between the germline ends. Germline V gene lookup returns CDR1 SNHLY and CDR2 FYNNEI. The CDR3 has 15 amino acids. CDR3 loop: CASERRGPQTYEQYF. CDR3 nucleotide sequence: TGTGCCTCAGAAAGAAGGGGTCCACAAACCTACGAGCAGTACTTC.

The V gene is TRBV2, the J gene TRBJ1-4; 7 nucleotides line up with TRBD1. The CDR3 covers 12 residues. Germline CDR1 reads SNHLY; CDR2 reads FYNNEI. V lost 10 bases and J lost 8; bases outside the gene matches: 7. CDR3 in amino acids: CATSTGLEKLFF. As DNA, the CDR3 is TGTGCCACCTCGACAGGGTTGGAAAAACTGTTTTTT.

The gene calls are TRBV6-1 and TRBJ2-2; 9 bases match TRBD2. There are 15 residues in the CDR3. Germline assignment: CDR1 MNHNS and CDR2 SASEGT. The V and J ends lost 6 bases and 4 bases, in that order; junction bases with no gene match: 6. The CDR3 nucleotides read TGTGCCAGCAGGGAGCTAGCGGGACCCACCGGGGAGCTGTTTTTT. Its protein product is CASRELAGPTGELFF.

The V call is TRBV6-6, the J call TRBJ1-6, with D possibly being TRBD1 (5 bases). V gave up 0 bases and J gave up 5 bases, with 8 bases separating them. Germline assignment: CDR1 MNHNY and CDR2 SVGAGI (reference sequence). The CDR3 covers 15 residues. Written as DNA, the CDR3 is TGTGCCAGCAGTTACTCGGGGGGTGATAATTCACCCCTCCACTTT. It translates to CASSYSGGDNSPLHF.

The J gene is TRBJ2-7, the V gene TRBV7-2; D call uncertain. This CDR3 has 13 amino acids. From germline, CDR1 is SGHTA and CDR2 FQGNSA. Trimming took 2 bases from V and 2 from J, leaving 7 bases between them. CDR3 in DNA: TGTGCCAGCAGCTTATGGCAGCCCTACGAGCAGTACTTC. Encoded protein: CASSLWQPYEQYF.

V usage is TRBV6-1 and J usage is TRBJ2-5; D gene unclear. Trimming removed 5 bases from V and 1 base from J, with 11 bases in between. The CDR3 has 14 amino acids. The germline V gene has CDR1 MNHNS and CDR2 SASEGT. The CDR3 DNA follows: TGTGCCAGCAGTCTTGGGCCTGGCCAAGAGACCCAGTACTTC. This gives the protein CASSLGPGQETQYF.

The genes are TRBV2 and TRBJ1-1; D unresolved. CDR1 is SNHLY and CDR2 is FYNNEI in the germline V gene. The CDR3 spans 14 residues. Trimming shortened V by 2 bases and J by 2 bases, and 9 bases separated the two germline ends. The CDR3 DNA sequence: TGTGCCAGCAGTGAATGGCCTTCCAACACTGAAGCTTTCTTT. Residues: CASSEWPSNTEAFF.

CDR3 bases: TGTGCCAGCAGCCCGGGACTAGCGGGGAACAATGAGCAGTTCTTC. Residues: CASSPGLAGNNEQFF. The V gene is TRBV9, the J gene TRBJ2-1; 13 bases match TRBD2. CDR1 is SGDLS and CDR2 is YYNGEE in the germline V gene. The trim removed 4 bases at V and 5 bases at J, leaving 3 bases unmatched. The CDR3 is 15 amino acids.

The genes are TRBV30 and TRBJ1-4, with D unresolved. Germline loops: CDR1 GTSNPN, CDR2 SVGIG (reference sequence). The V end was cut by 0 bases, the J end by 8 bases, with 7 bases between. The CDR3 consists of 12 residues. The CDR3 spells CAWSVSGEKLFF. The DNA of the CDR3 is TGTGCCTGGAGTGTATCTGGGGAAAAACTGTTTTTT. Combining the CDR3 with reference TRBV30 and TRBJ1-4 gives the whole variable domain SQTIHQWPATLVQPVGSPLSLECTVEGTSNPNLYWYRQAAGRGLQLLFYSVGIGQISSEVPQNLSASRPQDRQFILSSKKLLLSDSGFYLCAWSVSGEKLFFGSGTQLSVL.

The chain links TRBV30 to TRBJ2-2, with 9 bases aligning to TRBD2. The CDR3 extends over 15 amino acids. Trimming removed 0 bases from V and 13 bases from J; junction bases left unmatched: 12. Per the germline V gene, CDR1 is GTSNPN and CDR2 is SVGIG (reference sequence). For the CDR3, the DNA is TGTGCCTGGAGTGTAAATCGTCGCGGGGGGGCATTGCTGTTTTTT. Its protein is CAWSVNRRGGALLFF. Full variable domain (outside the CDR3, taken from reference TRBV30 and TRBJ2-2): SQTIHQWPATLVQPVGSPLSLECTVEGTSNPNLYWYRQAAGRGLQLLFYSVGIGQISSEVPQNLSASRPQDRQFILSSKKLLLSDSGFYLCAWSVNRRGGALLFFGEGSRLTVL.

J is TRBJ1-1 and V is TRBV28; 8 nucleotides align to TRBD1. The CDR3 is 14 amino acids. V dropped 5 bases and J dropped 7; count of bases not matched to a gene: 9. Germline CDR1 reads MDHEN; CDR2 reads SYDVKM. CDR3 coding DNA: TGTGCCAGCAGTCCGACAGGGGAGGCGTATGAAGCTTTCTTT. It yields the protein CASSPTGEAYEAFF.

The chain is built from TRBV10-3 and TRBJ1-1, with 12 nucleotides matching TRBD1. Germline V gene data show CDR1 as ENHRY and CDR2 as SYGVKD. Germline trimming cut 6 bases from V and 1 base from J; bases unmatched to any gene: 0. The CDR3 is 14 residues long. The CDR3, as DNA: TGTGCCATCAGGGGACAGGGGGCGAACACTGAAGCTTTCTTT. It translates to CAIRGQGANTEAFF.

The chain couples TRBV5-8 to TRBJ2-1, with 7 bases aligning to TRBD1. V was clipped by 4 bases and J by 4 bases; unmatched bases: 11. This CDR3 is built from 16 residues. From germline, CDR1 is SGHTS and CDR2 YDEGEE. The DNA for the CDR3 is TGTGCCAGCAGCCCATTGGGACAGCTACCATACAATGAGCAGTTCTTC. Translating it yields CASSPLGQLPYNEQFF.

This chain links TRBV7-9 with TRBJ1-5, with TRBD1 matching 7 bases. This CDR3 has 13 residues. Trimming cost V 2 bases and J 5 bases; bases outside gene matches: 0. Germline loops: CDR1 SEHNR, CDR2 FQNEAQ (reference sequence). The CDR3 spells CASSLQGDQPQHF. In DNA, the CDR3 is TGTGCCAGCAGCTTACAGGGGGATCAGCCCCAGCATTTT.

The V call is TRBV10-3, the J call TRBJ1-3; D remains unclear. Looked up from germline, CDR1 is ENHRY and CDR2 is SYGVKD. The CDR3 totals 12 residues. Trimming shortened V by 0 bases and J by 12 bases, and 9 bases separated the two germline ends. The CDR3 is CAISESGGIIYF. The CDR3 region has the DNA TGTGCCATCAGTGAGTCTGGTGGGATCATATATTTT.

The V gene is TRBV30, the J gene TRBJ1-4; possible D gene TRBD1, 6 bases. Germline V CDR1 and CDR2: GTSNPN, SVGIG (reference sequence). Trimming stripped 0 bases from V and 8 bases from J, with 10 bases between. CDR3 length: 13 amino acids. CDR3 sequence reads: CAWSVQGGEKLFF. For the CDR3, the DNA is TGTGCCTGGAGTGTACAGGGAGGAGAAAAACTGTTTTTT. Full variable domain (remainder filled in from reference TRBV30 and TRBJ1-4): SQTIHQWPATLVQPVGSPLSLECTVEGTSNPNLYWYRQAAGRGLQLLFYSVGIGQISSEVPQNLSASRPQDRQFILSSKKLLLSDSGFYLCAWSVQGGEKLFFGSGTQLSVL.

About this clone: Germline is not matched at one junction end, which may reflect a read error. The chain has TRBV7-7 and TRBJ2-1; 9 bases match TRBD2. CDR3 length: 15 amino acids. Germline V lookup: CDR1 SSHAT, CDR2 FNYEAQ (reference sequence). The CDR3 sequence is CASSFGGRGYNEQFF. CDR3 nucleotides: TGTGCTAGCAGCTTTGGCGGGAGGGGCTACAATGAGCAGTTCTTC.

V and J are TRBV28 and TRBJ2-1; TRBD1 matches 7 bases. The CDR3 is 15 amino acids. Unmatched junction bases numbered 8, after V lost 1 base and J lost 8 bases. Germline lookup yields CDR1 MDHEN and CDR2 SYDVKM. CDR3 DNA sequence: TGTGCCAGCAGTTTATCGGACCAGGGGGTGCATGAGCAGTTCTTC. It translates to CASSLSDQGVHEQFF.

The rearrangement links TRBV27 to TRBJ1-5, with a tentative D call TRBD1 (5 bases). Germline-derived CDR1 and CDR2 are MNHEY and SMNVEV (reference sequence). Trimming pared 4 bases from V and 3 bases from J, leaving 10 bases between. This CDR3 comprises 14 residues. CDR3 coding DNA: TGTGCCAGCAGTTGGGGGGGTACCAATCAGCCCCAGCATTTT. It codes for CASSWGGTNQPQHF.